This is a list of T cell receptor beta chains from one sample in a study of blood T cell repertoires in COVID-19. Sequencing used immunoSEQ multiplex PCR; TCRdb keeps in-frame clones, though not all of them. The sample shows hundreds of thousands of clones, more than 70% of them seen only once. The sequenced material came from peripheral blood. The receptor source for this set is a woman in her 70s with COVID-19, enrolled during active disease. The conserved cysteine and the conserved F or W are not part of the CDR3 here. Each record gives: clone size, J gene, V gene, CDR3 protein. Only part of the rows carry a size: once, few, many, or a class if the clone is expanded.

>.|TRBJ2-1|TRBV9
ASSVVPRTTYNEQF
>.|TRBJ1-2|TRBV18
ASSPDPRDRGPYGYT
>.|TRBJ1-3|TRBV10-2
ASSESLFQRGLSGNTIY
>.|TRBJ2-3|TRBV4-1
ASSQDPGGTGTDTQY
>.|TRBJ2-1|TRBV12-3/TRBV12-4
ASADSSYNEQF
>.|TRBJ1-5|TRBV6-5
ASSSGQYSNQPQH
>.|TRBJ2-7|TRBV7-2
ASSLAARGTYEQY
>.|TRBJ1-2|TRBV18
ASSSGTVYGYT
>.|TRBJ1-3|TRBV28
ASSLQGMWGNTIY
>.|TRBJ2-2|TRBV19
ASSTSRAGELF
>once|TRBJ1-2|TRBV27
ASSPSDRANYGYT
>.|TRBJ2-5|TRBV7-9
ASSLGTGQETQY
>.|TRBJ1-3|TRBV9
ASSSRRAGNTIY
>.|TRBJ1-2|TRBV20-1
SARRQAGYT
>.|TRBJ1-2|TRBV4-2
ASSQVRWDSTTPGYGYT
>.|TRBJ1-6|TRBV7-9
ASSLGQVDSPLH
>.|TRBJ2-1|TRBV14
ASSRGQKAYNEQF
>.|TRBJ1-5|TRBV27
ASSFGAGSGQPQH
>many|TRBJ1-2|TRBV4-3
ASSQADRVNYGYT
>few|TRBJ1-3|TRBV11-2
ASSWVDRDSGNTIY
>.|TRBJ2-7|TRBV2
ASRRTGSVSVQY
>once|TRBJ1-4|TRBV7-9
ASSTGQGHEKLF
>.|TRBJ1-5|TRBV5-8
ASRGRVGNQPQH
>.|TRBJ1-5|TRBV27
ASSLTGGAGQPQH
>few|TRBJ1-3|TRBV13
ASSLGWADSGNTIY
>.|TRBJ1-1|TRBV28
ASSLSRSNTEAF
>.|TRBJ1-2|TRBV28
ASSSTGERLGYT
>.|TRBJ1-2|TRBV10-3
AISEAQGRYGYT
>.|TRBJ2-5|TRBV11-2
ASSVQGFQETQY
>once|TRBJ1-1|TRBV6-1
ASSEVGTNTEAF
>.|TRBJ2-7|TRBV20-1
SAYKLNEQY
>.|TRBJ2-5|TRBV5-1
ASSLLRRHSGGSGEETQY
>few|TRBJ1-1|TRBV5-1
ASSPGWRTEAF
>.|TRBJ1-3|TRBV11-3
ASAIPGTGSPGNTIY
>.|TRBJ2-5|TRBV2
ASLGLAETQY
>.|TRBJ2-1|TRBV27
ASRKSARTPYNEQF
>.|TRBJ1-3|TRBV5-6
ASSLDLSGNTIY
>.|TRBJ1-2|TRBV20-1
SAAGTGGYT
>.|TRBJ1-2|TRBV3-1/TRBV3-2
ASSPMTGRDGYT
>.|TRBJ2-5|TRBV29-1
SVSSGGLGETQY
>.|TRBJ1-2|TRBV19
ASGDGHFYGYT